The sequence of this T cell receptor beta chain was determined in a study of cytomegalovirus exposure and HLA in healthy donors. PCR employed 60 Vbeta and 13 Jbeta primers. The repertoire was sequenced with immunoSEQ multiplex PCR; TCRdb's copy has only in-frame clones and lacks some. The sample consists of 40,000 to 45,000 clones, roughly half of them appearing once. Trimming took off 6 bases at V and 5 bases at J, with 16 bases between the two ends. CDR1 and CDR2 (germline): MNHEY, SMNVEV (reference sequence). The CDR3 is made up of 14 amino acids. The source material was PBMCs. The receptor was isolated from a human donor in good health. This chain connects TRBV27 to TRBJ2-5; tentative D call: TRBD2 (7 bases). The CDR3 region has the DNA TGTGCCAGCAGGGGGGGGCAGGGGAGGGAGACCCAGTACTTC. Translation gives CASRGGQGRETQYF.